The rows below give T cell receptor beta chains drawn from one sample of a study of graft-versus-host responses after intestinal transplantation. What these receptors recognize is not known. Sequenced by immunoSEQ multiplex PCR; TCRdb stores in-frame clones only, minus some. The data contain over 100,000 clones, 85% to 95% of them seen just once; the ten biggest clones take up 1.2%. The starting material was unstimulated CD8+ T cells sorted from spleen or lymph node cells, obtained before transplant. These receptors came from a human donor who was the organ donor for an intestinal transplant. Each CDR3 is given with its conserved first and last residue. Fields, in order: CDR3 protein, clone size, V gene, J gene, CDR3 length. Clone size is not always given. Where it is, it says once, few, many or a class for expanded clones.

CDR3aa: CASSLGPGPSYEQYF
abundance: once
v_gene: TRBV5-1
j_gene: TRBJ2-7
len: 15

CDR3aa: CASKRGESSYNEQFF
abundance: -
v_gene: TRBV27
j_gene: TRBJ2-1
len: 15

CDR3aa: CASSDAGTEAGNTIYF
abundance: -
v_gene: TRBV6-1
j_gene: TRBJ1-3
len: 16

CDR3aa: CASSLEGDYNEQFF
abundance: -
v_gene: TRBV5-6
j_gene: TRBJ2-1
len: 14

CDR3aa: CASSYSASSGYEQYF
abundance: -
v_gene: TRBV6-5
j_gene: TRBJ2-7
len: 15

CDR3aa: CASLGQASNYGYTF
abundance: -
v_gene: TRBV18
j_gene: TRBJ1-2
len: 14

CDR3aa: CASSQKGRDTGELFF
abundance: -
v_gene: TRBV4-1
j_gene: TRBJ2-2
len: 15

CDR3aa: CASSLTSTDTQYF
abundance: few
v_gene: TRBV27
j_gene: TRBJ2-3
len: 13

CDR3aa: CASSLSVRAGELFF
abundance: -
v_gene: TRBV27
j_gene: TRBJ2-2
len: 14

CDR3aa: CASSETGLANTDTQYF
abundance: -
v_gene: TRBV9
j_gene: TRBJ2-3
len: 16

CDR3aa: CASSPVRLAYYEQYF
abundance: -
v_gene: TRBV4-1
j_gene: TRBJ2-7
len: 15

CDR3aa: CASSQEGTGGDAFF
abundance: -
v_gene: TRBV4-3
j_gene: TRBJ1-1
len: 14

CDR3aa: CASSLVPGFNTGELFF
abundance: -
v_gene: TRBV7-2
j_gene: TRBJ2-2
len: 16

CDR3aa: CASSYSDPPGDTQYF
abundance: -
v_gene: TRBV6-6
j_gene: TRBJ2-3
len: 15

CDR3aa: CASSRLGAVQETQYF
abundance: -
v_gene: TRBV6-5
j_gene: TRBJ2-5
len: 15

CDR3aa: CASSQGTGSGNTIYF
abundance: few
v_gene: TRBV4-3
j_gene: TRBJ1-3
len: 15

CDR3aa: CASSYRSYNEQFF
abundance: -
v_gene: TRBV27
j_gene: TRBJ2-1
len: 13